These 21 T cell receptor beta chains share one sample of origin, sequenced in a study of blood T cell repertoires in COVID-19. Using immunoSEQ multiplex PCR, the repertoire was profiled, and TCRdb retains in-frame clones only, with some absent. The sample has 300,000 to 400,000 clones, 80% to 90% seen once. The sequencing sample was made of peripheral blood. These receptors were obtained from a woman aged 60-75 years with COVID-19, enrolled during active disease.

In its sample, this clone was seen once. This CDR3 is CAISRGDPWGTEQFF. For the CDR3, the DNA is TGTGCCATCAGCAGGGGAGACCCTTGGGGGACTGAGCAGTTCTTC. This chain links TRBV10-3 with TRBJ2-1; weak D call: TRBD1 (6 bases). This CDR3 is built from 15 residues. Trimming took 6 bases from V and 9 from J, leaving 21 bases between them. Germline CDR1 and CDR2: ENHRY and SYGVKD.

The V and J genes are TRBV7-6 and TRBJ2-7; 10 bases align to TRBD1. Per germline, CDR1 SGHVS and CDR2 FNYEAQ. Germline trimming cut 8 bases from V and 5 bases from J; bases unmatched to any gene: 6. The CDR3 length is 13 residues. The DNA of the CDR3 is TGTGCCAGCCAAACGGGACAGGGGAACGAGCAGTACTTC. Translated, it gives CASQTGQGNEQYF.

This clone has only one observation. The chain couples TRBV6-1 to TRBJ1-1; D may be TRBD1 (5 bases). V lost 2 bases and J lost 4, with 8 bases in between. This CDR3 is built from 13 residues. The germline V gene encodes CDR1 MNHNS and CDR2 SASEGT. Written as DNA, the CDR3 is TGTGCCAGCAGTGAAATTAGGGGCACTGAAGCTTTCTTT. Translation: CASSEIRGTEAFF.

The chain combines TRBV19 with TRBJ2-7; possibly TRBD1 for D (5 bases). In germline, CDR1 is LNHDA, CDR2 SQIVND (reference sequence). Trimming stripped 0 bases from V and 2 bases from J, with 14 bases between. CDR3 length: 16 residues. CDR3 sequence: CASSIDRYRNTYEQYF. CDR3 in DNA: TGTGCCAGTAGTATAGATCGCTACAGGAACACCTACGAGCAGTACTTC.

This clone has just a few counts. The chain uses TRBV5-1 and TRBJ1-5, with TRBD1 matching 8 bases. Trimming took 5 bases from V and 5 from J; bases not matched to a gene: 6. The CDR3 runs to 14 residues. The germline V gene encodes CDR1 SGHRS and CDR2 YFSETQ. In DNA form, the CDR3 reads TGCGCCAGCAGGGAGGACAGGGCGGATCAGCCCCAGCATTTT. It translates to CASREDRADQPQHF. The full variable domain, in which reference TRBV5-1 and TRBJ1-5 provide the parts outside the CDR3, is KAGVTQTPRYLIKTRGQQVTLSCSPISGHRSVSWYQQTPGQGLQFLFEYFSETQRNKGNFPGRFSGRQFSNSRSEMNVSTLELGDSALYLCASREDRADQPQHFGDGTRLSIL.

The chain joins TRBV6-4 to TRBJ1-5; 9 bases align to TRBD1. This CDR3 is 13 amino acids long. Germline CDR1 reads MRHNA; CDR2 reads SNTAGT. V dropped 6 bases and J dropped 5; count of bases not matched to a gene: 2. CDR3 nucleotide sequence: TGTGCCAGCAGCCGGGACAGGGATCAGCCCCAGCATTTT. This gives the protein CASSRDRDQPQHF.

The CDR3 sequence is CAIRSRDSGGETQYF. The CDR3 DNA sequence: TGTGCCATCAGGTCCCGGGACAGCGGCGGGGAGACCCAGTACTTC. V and J are TRBV10-3 and TRBJ2-5; the match to TRBD1 covers 7 bases. The CDR3 contains 15 residues. In germline, CDR1 is ENHRY, CDR2 SYGVKD. After removal of 6 bases from V and 5 bases from J, the junction contained 12 bases not matched to a gene.

The chain employs TRBV16 and TRBJ2-1, with 11 bases lining up with TRBD1. The CDR3 runs 20 residues. Germline CDR1 is KGHSY and CDR2 is FQNENV. Losses at the gene ends were 2 bases for V and 0 bases for J; bases not matched to a gene: 12. This CDR3 reads CASSQLDGTGGWSSYNEQFF. The CDR3 DNA is TGTGCCAGCAGCCAACTTGACGGGACAGGGGGTTGGAGCTCCTACAATGAGCAGTTCTTC.

The chain carries TRBV18 and TRBJ2-3; D is ambiguous. The germline CDR1 and CDR2 sequences are KGHSH and LQKENI. V shed 0 bases and J shed 5 bases, with 3 bases lying between them. The CDR3 consists of 12 residues. The chain's CDR3 is CASSPPRDTQYF. In DNA form, the CDR3 reads TGTGCCAGCTCACCACCGCGAGATACGCAGTATTTT.

V is TRBV11-2 and J is TRBJ1-1, with 7 bases fitting TRBD1. Looked up from germline, CDR1 is SGHAT and CDR2 is FQNNGV. The CDR3 length is 14 residues. Germline trimming cut 3 bases from V and 6 bases from J; bases unmatched to any gene: 7. The CDR3 DNA sequence: TGTGCCAGCAGCTTCCAGGGGGGAAACGCTGAAGCTTTCTTT. Its protein product is CASSFQGGNAEAFF.

This rearrangement joins TRBV19 to TRBJ1-1, with 10 bases fitting TRBD1. CDR1 is LNHDA and CDR2 is SQIVND in the germline V gene (reference sequence). Trimming removed 7 bases from V and 0 bases from J; junction bases left unmatched: 14. The CDR3 is made up of 18 amino acids. In DNA, the CDR3 is TGTGCCAGTACCGACCCGGGACAGGGGCTAGGGTTGAACACTGAAGCTTTCTTT. It specifies CASTDPGQGLGLNTEAFF. Supplemented by reference TRBV19 and TRBJ1-1, the full variable domain reads DGGITQSPKYLFRKEGQNVTLSCEQNLNHDAMYWYRQDPGQGLRLIYYSQIVNDFQKGDIAEGYSVSREKKESFPLTVTSAQKNPTAFYLCASTDPGQGLGLNTEAFFGQGTRLTVV.

J is TRBJ1-1 and V is TRBV2; 10 bases match TRBD1. The J segment lost 5 bases and the V segment lost 6 bases, leaving 6 bases of the junction unmatched. The CDR3 is 14 residues long. Germline V lookup: CDR1 SNHLY, CDR2 FYNNEI. The CDR3 region has the DNA TGTGCCAGCAGGCCAGGACAGGGGGTAACTGAAGCTTTCTTT. Amino acids: CASRPGQGVTEAFF. Complete variable domain (other parts from reference TRBV2 and TRBJ1-1): EPEVTQTPSHQVTQMGQEVILRCVPISNHLYFYWYRQILGQKVEFLVSFYNNEISEKSEIFDDQFSVERPDGSNFTLKIRSTKLEDSAMYFCASRPGQGVTEAFFGQGTRLTVV.

About this clone itself: One end of the junction fails to match germline, which may point to a read error. J is TRBJ1-1 and V is TRBV5-1, with D unclear. The germline V gene has CDR1 SGHRS and CDR2 YFSETQ. CDR3 length: 17 amino acids. The CDR3 is CASSLELFGALNTEAFF. The CDR3, as DNA: TGCGCCAGCAGTTTGGAACTTTTCGGAGCACTGAACACTGAAGCTTTCTTT.

This clone was counted only a few times. J is TRBJ2-1 and V is TRBV7-3, with TRBD1 identical over 10 bases. The germline V gene encodes CDR1 SGHTA and CDR2 FQGTGA. V dropped 6 bases and J dropped 5; count of bases not matched to a gene: 4. CDR3 length: 14 residues. The CDR3 is CASRYGTGDNEQFF. Written as DNA, the CDR3 is TGTGCCAGCAGATACGGGACAGGGGACAATGAGCAGTTCTTC.

This chain links TRBV19 with TRBJ2-2; tentative D call: TRBD2 (5 bases). The CDR3 spans 13 residues. CDR1 and CDR2 from the germline V gene are LNHDA and SQIVND (reference sequence). V was cut by 3 bases and J by 5 bases, with 7 bases left in between. The CDR3 protein is CASSMGGTGELFF. The CDR3 DNA reads as TGTGCCAGTAGTATGGGCGGGACCGGGGAGCTGTTTTTT.

The chain couples TRBV3-1 (or the pseudogene TRBV3-2) to TRBJ1-6; D not certain. The CDR3 sequence is 12 residues long. V lost 2 bases, J lost 14 bases, and 10 bases lay in between. CDR1 is LGHDT, CDR2 YNNKEL, per germline (reference sequence). The CDR3 loop reads CASSQQSQTLHF. In DNA form, the CDR3 reads TGTGCCAGCAGCCAACAGTCGCAAACCCTCCACTTT.

The chain has TRBV4-2 and TRBJ1-2; 7 nucleotides align to TRBD1. Germline CDR1 and CDR2: LGHNA and YNFKEQ. V lost 1 base to trimming and J lost 4 bases; unmatched junction nucleotides: 6. This CDR3 comprises 15 residues. CDR3 sequence reads: CASSQGGDSLYGYTF. The CDR3 nucleotides are TGTGCCAGCAGCCAAGGCGGGGACAGTCTCTATGGCTACACCTTC.

The chain has TRBV21-1 and TRBJ2-7; the table names TRBD1, a call not compared with the DNA. TRBV21-1 is a recognized pseudogene. This CDR3 has 16 residues. DNA for the CDR3: TGTGCCAGCAGCATATACAGGGGCTCCTCCTCCTACGAGCAGTACTTC. It translates to CASSIYRGSSSYEQYF.

This clone was observed a handful of times. The V and J genes are TRBV10-1 and TRBJ2-1; the match to TRBD2 covers 12 bases. V trimming: 4 bases; J trimming: 8 bases; junction bases outside the gene matches: 6. CDR1 is WNHNN, CDR2 SYGVQD, per germline (reference sequence). CDR3 length: 15 amino acids. This CDR3 is CASSGGLAGPYEQFF. The CDR3 DNA is TGCGCCAGCAGTGGAGGACTAGCGGGGCCTTATGAGCAGTTCTTC.

The rearrangement joins TRBV5-1 to TRBJ1-2, with 7 nucleotides matching TRBD1. Trimming at V came to 5 bases and at J to 4 bases, leaving 8 bases not matched to a gene. The V gene's germline CDR1 is SGHRS and CDR2 YFSETQ. This CDR3 comprises 14 residues. The CDR3 region is CASREGQFSYGYTF. CDR3 DNA sequence: TGCGCCAGCAGGGAGGGACAGTTTAGCTATGGCTACACCTTC.

This clone was seen once. The rearrangement uses TRBV7-3 and TRBJ2-5; D is perhaps TRBD1 (5 bases). Trimming took off 5 bases at V and 1 base at J, with 8 bases between the two ends. Germline V gives CDR1 SGHTA, CDR2 FQGTGA. The CDR3 covers 13 residues. The CDR3 region has the DNA TGTGCCAGCAGCCAAGGGGCCCAAGAGACCCAGTACTTC. It specifies CASSQGAQETQYF.